Listed below are T cell receptor beta chains from one sample, sequenced in a study of Graves' ophthalmopathy and Graves' hyperthyroidism. TCRdb called the multiplex PCR reads again in MiXCR, with one record for every CDR3 protein. The sample consists of around 1,000,000 distinct CDR3 sequences, roughly 35% of them appearing once. The sequencing input was peripheral blood or thyroid tissue (not recorded which). All receptors come from an adult man with Graves' hyperthyroidism. Each CDR3 is given without its conserved first and last residue. The size of a clone is reported for some rows only, either as once, few or many, or as a class for expanded clones.

TRBJ2-7 TRBV7-3 few ASSYGRTASEQY
TRBJ1-2 TRBV27 many ASRPTGTYGYT
TRBJ1-5 TRBV2 few ASRRDRESGNQPQH
TRBJ2-5 TRBV10-3 many AVAGLEGETQY
TRBJ2-6 TRBV9 many ASSVGGSGANVLT
TRBJ1-1 TRBV7-8 . ASSLGGTGGKNTEAF
TRBJ2-7 TRBV20-1 . SAAEDSLGLQY
TRBJ2-7 TRBV7-9 many ASSPSPRDTSYEQY
TRBJ2-5 TRBV12-3/TRBV12-4 many AGADTLGETQY
TRBJ1-5 TRBV2 . ASSENDRTVNQPQH
TRBJ1-6 TRBV10-3 . AISESTVSSPLH
TRBJ1-6 TRBV4-3 many ASSQGVGGSSPLH
TRBJ1-2 TRBV11-2 once ASSLYRTGHYGYT
TRBJ1-6 TRBV5-4 many ASTDADSPLH
TRBJ2-7 TRBV10-3 . AIREKGRRGSYEQY
TRBJ1-4 TRBV11-2 many ASRKGRGGTNEKLF
TRBJ2-2 TRBV5-1 . ASSLHSADTGELF
TRBJ1-5 TRBV20-1 many SARVAGGWRDQPQH
TRBJ2-7 TRBV20-1 . SAPGTGKAYEQY
TRBJ1-5 TRBV15 many ATSSGHLAQH
TRBJ2-7 TRBV29-1 . SVEDISQN
TRBJ2-2 TRBV7-3 many ASSLKHGTGELF
TRBJ2-5 TRBV9 . ASSPPGLAGGGGRETQY
TRBJ2-7 TRBV20-1 . SARIPNREQY